This T cell receptor (beta chain) was recovered during a study of T cells after posttransplantation cyclophosphamide. Study-level points and caveats: Recipient CMV seropositivity and CMV reactivation strongly tracked TRB clonality.

The CDR3 covers 15 residues. Germline CDR1 and CDR2: SGHRS and YFSETQ. V trimming: 0 bases; J trimming: 6 bases; junction bases outside the gene matches: 7. The repertoire was sequenced with immunoSEQ multiplex PCR; TCRdb's copy has only in-frame clones and lacks some. Here the sample spans some 52,000 clones, about 86% being singletons. On this clone: Its specificity is unknown.

Input material: PBMCs. The genes are TRBV5-1 and TRBJ1-1, with 8 bases aligning to TRBD1. This TCR came from a young man with a blood cancer, CMV-positive, and with a related stem cell donor. The CDR3 nucleotides are TGCGCCAGCAGCTTGGCTCCAGGGGGCGGCTCTGAAGCTTTCTTT. Amino acids: CASSLAPGGGSEAFF. The whole variable domain, remainder taken from reference TRBV5-1 and TRBJ1-1, is KAGVTQTPRYLIKTRGQQVTLSCSPISGHRSVSWYQQTPGQGLQFLFEYFSETQRNKGNFPGRFSGRQFSNSRSEMNVSTLELGDSALYLCASSLAPGGGSEAFFGQGTRLTVV.